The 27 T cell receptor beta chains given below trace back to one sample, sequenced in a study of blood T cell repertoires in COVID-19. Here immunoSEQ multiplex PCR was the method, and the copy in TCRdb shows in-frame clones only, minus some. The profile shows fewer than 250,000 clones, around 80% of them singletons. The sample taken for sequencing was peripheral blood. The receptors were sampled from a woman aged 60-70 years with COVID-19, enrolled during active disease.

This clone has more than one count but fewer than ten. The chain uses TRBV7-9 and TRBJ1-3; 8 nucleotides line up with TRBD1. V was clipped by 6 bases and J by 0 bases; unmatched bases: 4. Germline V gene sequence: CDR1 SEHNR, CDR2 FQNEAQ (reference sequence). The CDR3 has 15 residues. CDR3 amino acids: CASRGDRSSGNTIYF. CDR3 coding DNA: TGTGCCAGCAGAGGGGACAGGAGCTCTGGAAACACCATATATTTT.

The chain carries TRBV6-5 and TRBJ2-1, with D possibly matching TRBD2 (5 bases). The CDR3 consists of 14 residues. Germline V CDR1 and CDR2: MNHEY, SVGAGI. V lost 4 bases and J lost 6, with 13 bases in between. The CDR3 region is CASSSSLDFNEQFF. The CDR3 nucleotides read TGTGCCAGCAGTTCCTCACTAGATTTCAATGAGCAGTTCTTC.

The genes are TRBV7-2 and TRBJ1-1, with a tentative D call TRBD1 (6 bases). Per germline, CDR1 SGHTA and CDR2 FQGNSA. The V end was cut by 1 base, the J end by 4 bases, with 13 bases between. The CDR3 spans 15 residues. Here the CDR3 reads CASSLDGGAGTEAFF. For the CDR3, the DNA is TGTGCCAGCAGCTTAGATGGGGGCGCCGGCACTGAAGCTTTCTTT.

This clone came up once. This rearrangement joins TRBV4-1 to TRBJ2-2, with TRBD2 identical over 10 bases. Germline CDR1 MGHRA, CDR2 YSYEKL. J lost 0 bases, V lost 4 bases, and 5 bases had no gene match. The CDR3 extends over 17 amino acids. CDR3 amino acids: CASSLASGRSNTGELFF. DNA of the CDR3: TGCGCCAGCAGCCTGGCTAGCGGGAGATCGAACACCGGGGAGCTGTTTTTT.

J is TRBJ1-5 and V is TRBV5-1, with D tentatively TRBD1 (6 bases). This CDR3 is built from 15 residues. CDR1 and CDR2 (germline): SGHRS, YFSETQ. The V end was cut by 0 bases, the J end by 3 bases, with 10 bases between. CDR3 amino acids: CASSLEGHFNQPQHF. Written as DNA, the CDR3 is TGCGCCAGCAGCTTGGAGGGACACTTCAATCAGCCCCAGCATTTT.

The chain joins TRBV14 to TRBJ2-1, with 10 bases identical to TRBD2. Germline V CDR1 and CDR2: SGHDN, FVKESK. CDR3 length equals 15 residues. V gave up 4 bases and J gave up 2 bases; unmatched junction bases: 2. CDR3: CASSPTSGAYNEQFF. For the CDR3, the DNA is TGTGCCAGCAGCCCTACTAGCGGGGCCTACAATGAGCAGTTCTTC. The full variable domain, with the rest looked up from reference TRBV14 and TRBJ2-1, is EAGVTQFPSHSVIEKGQTVTLRCDPISGHDNLYWYRRVMGKEIKFLLHFVKESKQDESGMPNNRFLAERTGGTYSTLKVQPAELEDSGVYFCASSPTSGAYNEQFFGPGTRLTVL.

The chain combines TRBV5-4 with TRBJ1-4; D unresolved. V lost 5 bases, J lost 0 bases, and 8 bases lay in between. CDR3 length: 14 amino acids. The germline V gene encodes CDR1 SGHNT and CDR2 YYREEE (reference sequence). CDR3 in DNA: TGTGCCAGCAGTCAGCGCCCAACTAATGAAAAACTGTTTTTT. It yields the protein CASSQRPTNEKLFF. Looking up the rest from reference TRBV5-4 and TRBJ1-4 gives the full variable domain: ETGVTQSPTHLIKTRGQQVTLRCSSQSGHNTVSWYQQALGQGPQFIFQYYREEENGRGNFPPRFSGLQFPNYSSELNVNALELDDSALYLCASSQRPTNEKLFFGSGTQLSVL.

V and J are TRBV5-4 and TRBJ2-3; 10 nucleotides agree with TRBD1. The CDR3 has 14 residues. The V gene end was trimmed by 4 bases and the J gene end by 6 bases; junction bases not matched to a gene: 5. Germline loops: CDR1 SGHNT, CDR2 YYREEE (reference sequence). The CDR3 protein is CASSKTGGGDTQYF. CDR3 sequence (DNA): TGTGCCAGCAGCAAGACAGGGGGCGGCGATACGCAGTATTTT.

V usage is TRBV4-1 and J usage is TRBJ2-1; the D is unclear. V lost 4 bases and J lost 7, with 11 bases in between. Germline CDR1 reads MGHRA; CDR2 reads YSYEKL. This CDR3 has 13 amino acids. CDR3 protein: CASSLSLRNEQFF. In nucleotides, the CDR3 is TGCGCCAGCAGCCTTAGCCTTAGGAATGAGCAGTTCTTC.

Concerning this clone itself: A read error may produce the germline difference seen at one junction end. The CDR3 region has the DNA TGTGCTAGCAGCTTAGCTGGAGCGGGGTACCAAGAGACCCAGTACTTC. Protein: CASSLAGAGYQETQYF. V usage is TRBV7-7 and J usage is TRBJ2-5; 7 bases are a match to TRBD2. The germline V gene has CDR1 SSHAT and CDR2 FNYEAQ (reference sequence). The CDR3 extends over 16 amino acids.

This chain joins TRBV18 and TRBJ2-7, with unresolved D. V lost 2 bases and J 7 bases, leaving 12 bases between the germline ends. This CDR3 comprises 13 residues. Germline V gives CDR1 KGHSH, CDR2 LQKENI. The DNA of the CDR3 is TGTGCCAGCTCACCAGAACAGTTTAGAGAGCAGTACGTC. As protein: CASSPEQFREQYV.

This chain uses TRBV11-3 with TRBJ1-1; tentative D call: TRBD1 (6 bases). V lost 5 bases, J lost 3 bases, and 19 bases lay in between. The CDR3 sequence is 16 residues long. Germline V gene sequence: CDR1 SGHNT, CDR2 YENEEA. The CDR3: CASSPSFGGEDTEAFF. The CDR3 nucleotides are TGTGCCAGCAGCCCGAGCTTTGGGGGCGAGGACACTGAAGCTTTCTTT. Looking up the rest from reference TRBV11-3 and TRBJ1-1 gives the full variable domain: EAGVVQSPRYKIIEKKQPVAFWCNPISGHNTLYWYLQNLGQGPELLIRYENEEAVDDSQLPKDRFSAERLKGVDSTLKIQPAELGDSAVYLCASSPSFGGEDTEAFFGQGTRLTVV.

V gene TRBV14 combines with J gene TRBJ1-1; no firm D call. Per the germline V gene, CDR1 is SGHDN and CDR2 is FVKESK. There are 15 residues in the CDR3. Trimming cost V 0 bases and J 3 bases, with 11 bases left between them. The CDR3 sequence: CASSQDAGMYTEAFF. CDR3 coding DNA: TGTGCCAGCAGCCAAGATGCAGGAATGTACACTGAAGCTTTCTTT.

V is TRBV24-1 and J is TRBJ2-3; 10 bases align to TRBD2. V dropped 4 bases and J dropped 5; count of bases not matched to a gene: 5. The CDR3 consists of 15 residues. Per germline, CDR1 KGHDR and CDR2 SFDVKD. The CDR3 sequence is CATSDWASGGDTQYF. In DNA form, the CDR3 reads TGTGCCACCAGTGACTGGGCTAGCGGGGGAGATACGCAGTATTTT.

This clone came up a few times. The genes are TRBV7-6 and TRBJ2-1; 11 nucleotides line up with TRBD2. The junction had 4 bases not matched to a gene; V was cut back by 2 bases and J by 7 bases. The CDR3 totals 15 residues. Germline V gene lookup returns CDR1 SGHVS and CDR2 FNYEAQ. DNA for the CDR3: TGTGCCAGCAGCTTACTGGCTAGCGGGAGGAATGAGCAGTTCTTC. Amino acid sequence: CASSLLASGRNEQFF.

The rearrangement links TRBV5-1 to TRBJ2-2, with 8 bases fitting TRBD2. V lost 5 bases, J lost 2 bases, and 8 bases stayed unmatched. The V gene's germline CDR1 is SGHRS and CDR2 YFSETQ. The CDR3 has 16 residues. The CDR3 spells CASRHTSGPNTGELFF. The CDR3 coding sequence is TGCGCCAGCAGACATACTAGCGGACCCAACACCGGGGAGCTGTTTTTT.

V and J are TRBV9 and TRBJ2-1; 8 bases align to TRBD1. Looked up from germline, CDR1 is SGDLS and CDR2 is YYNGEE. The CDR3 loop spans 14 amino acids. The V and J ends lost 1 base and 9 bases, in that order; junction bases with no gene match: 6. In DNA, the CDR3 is TGTGCCAGCAGCGTAACTCTGACAGGGGTTGAGCAGTTCTTC. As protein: CASSVTLTGVEQFF.

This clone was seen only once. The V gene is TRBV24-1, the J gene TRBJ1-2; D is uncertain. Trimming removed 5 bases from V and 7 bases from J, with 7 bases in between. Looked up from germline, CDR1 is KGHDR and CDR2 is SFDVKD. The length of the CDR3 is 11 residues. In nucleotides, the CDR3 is TGTGCCACCAGTGCCCTCGGTGGCTACACCTTC. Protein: CATSALGGYTF.

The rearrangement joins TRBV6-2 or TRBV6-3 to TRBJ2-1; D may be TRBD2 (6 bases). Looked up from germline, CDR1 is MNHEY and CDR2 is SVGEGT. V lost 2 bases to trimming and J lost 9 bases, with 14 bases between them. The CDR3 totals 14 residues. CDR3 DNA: TGTGCCAGCAGTTACGCGACTAGTACCACTGAGCAGTTCTTC. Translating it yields CASSYATSTTEQFF.

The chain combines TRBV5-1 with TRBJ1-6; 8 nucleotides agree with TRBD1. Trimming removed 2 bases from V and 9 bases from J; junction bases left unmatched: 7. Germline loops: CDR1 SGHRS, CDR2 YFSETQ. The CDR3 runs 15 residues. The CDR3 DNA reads TGCGCCAGCAGCTTTGGACAGGGCGGCGCTTCACCCCTCCACTTT. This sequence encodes CASSFGQGGASPLHF.

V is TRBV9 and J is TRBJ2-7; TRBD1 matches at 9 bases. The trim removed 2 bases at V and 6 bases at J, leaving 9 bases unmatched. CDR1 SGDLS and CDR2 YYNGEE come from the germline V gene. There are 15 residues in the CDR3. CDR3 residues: CASSVTGQGIVEQYF. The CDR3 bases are TGTGCCAGCAGCGTGACGGGACAGGGCATTGTCGAGCAGTACTTC.

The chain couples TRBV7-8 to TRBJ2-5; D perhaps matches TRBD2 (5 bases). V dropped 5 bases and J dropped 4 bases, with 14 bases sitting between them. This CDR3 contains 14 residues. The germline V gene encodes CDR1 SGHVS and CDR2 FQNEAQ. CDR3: CASSPPRGRETQYF. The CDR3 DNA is TGTGCCAGCAGCCCACCTCGGGGTCGAGAGACCCAGTACTTC.

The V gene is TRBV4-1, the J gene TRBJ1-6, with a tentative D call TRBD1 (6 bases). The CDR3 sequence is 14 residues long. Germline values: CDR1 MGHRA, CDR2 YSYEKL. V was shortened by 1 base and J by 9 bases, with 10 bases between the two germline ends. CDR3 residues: CASSQAEGVSPLHF. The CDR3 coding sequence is TGCGCCAGCAGCCAAGCAGAGGGGGTTTCACCCCTCCACTTT.

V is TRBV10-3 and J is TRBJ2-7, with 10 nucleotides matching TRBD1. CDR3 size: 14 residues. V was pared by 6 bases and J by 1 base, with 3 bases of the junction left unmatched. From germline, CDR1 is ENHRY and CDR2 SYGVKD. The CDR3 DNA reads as TGTGCCATCAGGACAGGGGGCCTATCCTACGAGCAGTACGTC. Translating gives CAIRTGGLSYEQYV.

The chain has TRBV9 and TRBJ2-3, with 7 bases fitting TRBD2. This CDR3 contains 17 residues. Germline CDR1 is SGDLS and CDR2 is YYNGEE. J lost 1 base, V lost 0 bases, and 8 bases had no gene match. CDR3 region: CASSVGASGVGTDTQYF. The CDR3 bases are TGTGCCAGCAGCGTAGGGGCTAGCGGAGTGGGCACAGATACGCAGTATTTT.

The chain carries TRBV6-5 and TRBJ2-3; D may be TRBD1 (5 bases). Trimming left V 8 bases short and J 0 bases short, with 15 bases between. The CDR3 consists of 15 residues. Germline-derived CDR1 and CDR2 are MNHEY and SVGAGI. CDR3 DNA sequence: TGTGCCAGCGGACACAGAGATTCTAGCACAGATACGCAGTATTTT. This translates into CASGHRDSSTDTQYF.

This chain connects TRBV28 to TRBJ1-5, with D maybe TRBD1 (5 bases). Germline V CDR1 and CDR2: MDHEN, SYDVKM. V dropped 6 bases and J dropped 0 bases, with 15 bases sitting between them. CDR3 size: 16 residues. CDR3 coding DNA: TGTGCCAGCAGCCCTCCACCAGGGTATAGCAATCAGCCCCAGCATTTT. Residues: CASSPPPGYSNQPQHF.